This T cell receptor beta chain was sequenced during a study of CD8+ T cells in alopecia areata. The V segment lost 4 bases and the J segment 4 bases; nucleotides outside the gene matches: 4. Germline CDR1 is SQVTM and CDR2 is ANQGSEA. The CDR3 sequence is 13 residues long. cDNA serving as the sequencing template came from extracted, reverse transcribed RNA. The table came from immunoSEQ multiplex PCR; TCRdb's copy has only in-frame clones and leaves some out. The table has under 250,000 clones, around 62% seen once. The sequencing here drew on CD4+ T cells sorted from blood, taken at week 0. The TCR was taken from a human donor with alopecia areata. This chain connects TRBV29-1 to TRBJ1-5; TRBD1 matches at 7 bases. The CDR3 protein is CSVAGQVNQPQHF. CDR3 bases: TGCAGCGTTGCCGGACAGGTTAATCAGCCCCAGCATTTT.